This T cell receptor beta chain was documented in a study of CD8 T cells in ankylosing spondylitis. With molecular barcodes, quantitative 5'-RACE was used to make the TCR beta libraries. Using its own MiXCR run on the 5' RACE reads, TCRdb lists one record per CDR3 protein. Among just over 350,000 distinct CDR3 sequences, approximately 22% were seen once, and the ten largest hold about an eighth. For this clonotype: Its antigen is not identified.

This CDR3 has 11 amino acids. Deletions cut 8 bases from V and 6 bases from J, with 7 bases between. Per germline, CDR1 SGHTA and CDR2 FQGTGA. Whole-study findings and limits: Significantly higher representation of disease-linked clones was reported for matched ankylosing spondylitis synovial fluid. CD8+ disease-linked clones were present at relatively low frequencies in blood. Seemingly distinctive of ankylosing spondylitis blood was a TCR beta motif formed by eight highly homologous variants.

The sequencing input was blood, either unsorted or a sorted T cell fraction (not recorded which). This chain links TRBV7-3 with TRBJ2-2; possible D gene TRBD2, 5 bases. The TCR sequence derives from a male donor with ankylosing spondylitis or in good health (not recorded which). CDR3 region: CASLGAGELFF. The CDR3, as DNA: TGTGCCAGCCTCGGGGCCGGGGAGCTGTTTTTT.